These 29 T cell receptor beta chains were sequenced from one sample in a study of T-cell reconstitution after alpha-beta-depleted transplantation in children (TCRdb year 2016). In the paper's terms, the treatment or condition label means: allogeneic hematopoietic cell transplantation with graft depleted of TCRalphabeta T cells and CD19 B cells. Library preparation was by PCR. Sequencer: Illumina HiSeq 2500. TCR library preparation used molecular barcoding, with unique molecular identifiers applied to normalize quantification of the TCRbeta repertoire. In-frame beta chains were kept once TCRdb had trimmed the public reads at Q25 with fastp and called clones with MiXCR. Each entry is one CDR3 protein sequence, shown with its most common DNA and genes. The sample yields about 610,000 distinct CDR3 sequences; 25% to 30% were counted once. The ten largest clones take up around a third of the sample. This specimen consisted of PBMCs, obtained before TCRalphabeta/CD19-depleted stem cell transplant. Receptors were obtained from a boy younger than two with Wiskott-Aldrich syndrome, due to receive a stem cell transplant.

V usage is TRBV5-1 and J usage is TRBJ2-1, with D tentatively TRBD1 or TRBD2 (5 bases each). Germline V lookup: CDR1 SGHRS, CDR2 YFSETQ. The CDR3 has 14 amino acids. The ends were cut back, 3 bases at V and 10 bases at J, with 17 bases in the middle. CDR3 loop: CASSSGTQTREQFF. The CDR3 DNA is TGCGCCAGCAGCTCCGGGACCCAGACGCGGGAGCAGTTCTTC. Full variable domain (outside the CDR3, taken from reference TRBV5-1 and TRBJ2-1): KAGVTQTPRYLIKTRGQQVTLSCSPISGHRSVSWYQQTPGQGLQFLFEYFSETQRNKGNFPGRFSGRQFSNSRSEMNVSTLELGDSALYLCASSSGTQTREQFFGPGTRLTVL.

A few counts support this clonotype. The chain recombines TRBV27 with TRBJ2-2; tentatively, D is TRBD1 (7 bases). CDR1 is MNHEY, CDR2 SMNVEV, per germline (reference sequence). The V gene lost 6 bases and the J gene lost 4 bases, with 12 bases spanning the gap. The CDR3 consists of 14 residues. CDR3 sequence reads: CASSRQGGTGELFF. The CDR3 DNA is TGTGCCAGCAGCCGACAGGGAGGCACCGGGGAGCTGTTTTTT.

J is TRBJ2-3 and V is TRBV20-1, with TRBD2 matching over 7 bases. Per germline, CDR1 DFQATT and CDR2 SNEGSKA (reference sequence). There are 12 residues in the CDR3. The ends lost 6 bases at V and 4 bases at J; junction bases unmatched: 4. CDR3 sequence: CSAGGSADTQYF. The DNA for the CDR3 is TGCAGTGCGGGCGGGAGCGCAGATACGCAGTATTTT.

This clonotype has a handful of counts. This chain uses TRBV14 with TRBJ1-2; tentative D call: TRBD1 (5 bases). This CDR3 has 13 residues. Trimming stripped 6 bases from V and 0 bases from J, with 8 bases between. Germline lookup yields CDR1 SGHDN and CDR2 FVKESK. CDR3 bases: TGTGCCAGCAGGGGGACGGCTAACTATGGCTACACCTTC. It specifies CASRGTANYGYTF.

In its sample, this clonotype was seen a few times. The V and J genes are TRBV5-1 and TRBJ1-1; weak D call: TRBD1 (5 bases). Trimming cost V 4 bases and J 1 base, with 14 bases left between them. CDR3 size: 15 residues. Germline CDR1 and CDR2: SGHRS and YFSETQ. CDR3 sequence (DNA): TGCGCCAGCAGCGGGAACAGGTTCCAGAACACTGAAGCTTTCTTT. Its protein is CASSGNRFQNTEAFF.

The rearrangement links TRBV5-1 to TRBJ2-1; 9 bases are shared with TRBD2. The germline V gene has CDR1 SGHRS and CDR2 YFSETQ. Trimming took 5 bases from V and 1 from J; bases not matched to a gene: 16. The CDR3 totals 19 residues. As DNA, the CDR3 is TGCGCCAGCAGAAACACGGGCGGGAGGGCCGTTCATTCCTACAATGAGCAGTTCTTC. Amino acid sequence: CASRNTGGRAVHSYNEQFF.

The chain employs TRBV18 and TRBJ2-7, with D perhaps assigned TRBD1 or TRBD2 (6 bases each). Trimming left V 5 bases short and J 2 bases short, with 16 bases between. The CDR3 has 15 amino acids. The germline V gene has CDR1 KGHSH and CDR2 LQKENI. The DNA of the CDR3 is TGTGCCAGCTCAAAGGGGGGCCAGCCAGCCTACGAGCAGTACTTC. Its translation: CASSKGGQPAYEQYF.

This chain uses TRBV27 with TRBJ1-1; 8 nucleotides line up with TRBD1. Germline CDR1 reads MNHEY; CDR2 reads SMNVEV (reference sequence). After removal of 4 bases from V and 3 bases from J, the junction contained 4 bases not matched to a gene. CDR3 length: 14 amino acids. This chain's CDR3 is CASSSYRGDTEAFF. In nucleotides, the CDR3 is TGTGCCAGCAGTTCCTACAGGGGGGACACTGAAGCTTTCTTT.

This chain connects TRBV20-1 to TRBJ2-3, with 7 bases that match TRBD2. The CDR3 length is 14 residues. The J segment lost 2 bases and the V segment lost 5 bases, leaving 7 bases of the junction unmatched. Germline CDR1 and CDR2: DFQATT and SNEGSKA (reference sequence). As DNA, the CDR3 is TGCAGTGCTTACAAGCGGGATATCACAGATACGCAGTATTTT. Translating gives CSAYKRDITDTQYF.

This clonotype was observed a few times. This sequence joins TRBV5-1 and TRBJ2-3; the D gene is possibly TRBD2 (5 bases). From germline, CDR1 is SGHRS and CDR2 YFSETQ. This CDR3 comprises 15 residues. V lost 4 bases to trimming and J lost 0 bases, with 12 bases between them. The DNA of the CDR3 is TGCGCCAGCAGCACACCGGGAACTAGCACAGATACGCAGTATTTT. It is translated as CASSTPGTSTDTQYF.

The CDR3 region is CASSLEAGLNTEAFF. The CDR3 nucleotides are TGTGCCAGCAGCTTAGAGGCAGGGTTGAACACTGAAGCTTTCTTT. V is TRBV11-2 and J is TRBJ1-1; weak D call: TRBD1 (5 bases). V was shortened by 0 bases and J by 0 bases, with 8 bases between the two germline ends. CDR1 and CDR2 (germline): SGHAT, FQNNGV. The CDR3 is 15 residues long. The full variable domain, in which reference TRBV11-2 and TRBJ1-1 provide the parts outside the CDR3, is EAGVAQSPRYKIIEKRQSVAFWCNPISGHATLYWYQQILGQGPKLLIQFQNNGVVDDSQLPKDRFSAERLKGVDSTLKIQPAKLEDSAVYLCASSLEAGLNTEAFFGQGTRLTVV.

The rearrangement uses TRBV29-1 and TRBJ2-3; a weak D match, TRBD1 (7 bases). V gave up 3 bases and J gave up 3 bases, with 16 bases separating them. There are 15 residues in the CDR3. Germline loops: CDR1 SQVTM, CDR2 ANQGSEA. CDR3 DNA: TGCAGCGTTGAGGGGGGACAGAGGGGGACAGATACGCAGTATTTT. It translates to CSVEGGQRGTDTQYF.

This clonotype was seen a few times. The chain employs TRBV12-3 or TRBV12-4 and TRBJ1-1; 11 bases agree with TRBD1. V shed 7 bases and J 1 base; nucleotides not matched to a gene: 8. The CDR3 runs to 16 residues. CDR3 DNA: TGTGCCAGCACCACCTGGGACAGGGGGTCGAACACTGAAGCTTTCTTT. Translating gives CASTTWDRGSNTEAFF.

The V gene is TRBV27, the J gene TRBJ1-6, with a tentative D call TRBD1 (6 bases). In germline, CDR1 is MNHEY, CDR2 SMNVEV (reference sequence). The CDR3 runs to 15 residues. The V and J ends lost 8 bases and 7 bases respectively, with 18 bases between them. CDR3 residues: CASRSDRLNNSPLHF. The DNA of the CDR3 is TGTGCCAGCCGCTCCGACAGGTTGAACAATTCACCCCTCCACTTT.

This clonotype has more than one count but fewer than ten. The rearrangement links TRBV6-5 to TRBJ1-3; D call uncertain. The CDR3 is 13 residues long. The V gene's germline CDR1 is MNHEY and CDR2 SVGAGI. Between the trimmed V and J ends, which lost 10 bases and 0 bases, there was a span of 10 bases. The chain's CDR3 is CATAEYSGNTIYF. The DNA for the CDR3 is TGTGCCACCGCGGAATACTCTGGAAACACCATATATTTT.

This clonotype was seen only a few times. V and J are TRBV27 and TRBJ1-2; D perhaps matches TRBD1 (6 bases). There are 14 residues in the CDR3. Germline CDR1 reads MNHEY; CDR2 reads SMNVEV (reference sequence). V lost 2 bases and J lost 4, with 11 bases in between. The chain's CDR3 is CASSLQGQPYGYTF. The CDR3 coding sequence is TGTGCCAGCAGTTTACAAGGACAGCCCTATGGCTACACCTTC.

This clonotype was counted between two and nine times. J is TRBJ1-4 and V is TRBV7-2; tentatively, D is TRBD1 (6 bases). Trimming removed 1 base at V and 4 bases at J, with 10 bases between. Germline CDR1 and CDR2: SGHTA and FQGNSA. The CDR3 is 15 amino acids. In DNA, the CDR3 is TGTGCCAGCAGCTTAGTTACAGGGATTAATGAAAAACTGTTTTTT. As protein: CASSLVTGINEKLFF.

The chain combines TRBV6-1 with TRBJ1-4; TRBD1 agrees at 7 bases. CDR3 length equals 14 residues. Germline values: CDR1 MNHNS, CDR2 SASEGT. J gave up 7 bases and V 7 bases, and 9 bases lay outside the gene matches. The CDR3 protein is CASTIPTGSEKLFF. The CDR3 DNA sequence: TGTGCCAGCACCATACCGACAGGGTCTGAAAAACTGTTTTTT.

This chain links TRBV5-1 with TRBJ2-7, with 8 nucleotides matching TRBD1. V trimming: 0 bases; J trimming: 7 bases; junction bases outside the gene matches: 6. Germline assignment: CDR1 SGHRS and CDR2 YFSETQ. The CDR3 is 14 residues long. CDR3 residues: CASSLAQGAREQYF. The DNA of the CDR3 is TGCGCCAGCAGCTTGGCGCAGGGGGCCCGGGAGCAGTACTTC.

CDR3 protein: CSARLAYNEQFF. The CDR3 bases are TGCAGCGCCCGACTAGCCTACAATGAGCAGTTCTTC. This chain connects TRBV29-1 to TRBJ2-1; a possible D gene is TRBD2 (6 bases). The V and J ends lost 7 bases and 2 bases respectively, with 9 bases between them. Germline CDR1 reads SQVTM; CDR2 reads ANQGSEA. This CDR3 comprises 12 residues.

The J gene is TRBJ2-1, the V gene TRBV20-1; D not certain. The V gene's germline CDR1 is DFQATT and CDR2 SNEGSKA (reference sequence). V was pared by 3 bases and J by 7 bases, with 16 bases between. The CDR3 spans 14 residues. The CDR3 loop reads CSASTDGVANEQFF. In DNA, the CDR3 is TGCAGTGCTAGCACGGATGGAGTTGCTAATGAGCAGTTCTTC.

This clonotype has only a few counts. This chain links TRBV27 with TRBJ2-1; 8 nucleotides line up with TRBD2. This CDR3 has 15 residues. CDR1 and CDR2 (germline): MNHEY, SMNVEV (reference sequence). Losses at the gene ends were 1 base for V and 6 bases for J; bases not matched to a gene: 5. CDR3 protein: CASSLFSAGANEQFF. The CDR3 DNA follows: TGTGCCAGCAGTTTATTCTCAGCGGGAGCCAATGAGCAGTTCTTC.

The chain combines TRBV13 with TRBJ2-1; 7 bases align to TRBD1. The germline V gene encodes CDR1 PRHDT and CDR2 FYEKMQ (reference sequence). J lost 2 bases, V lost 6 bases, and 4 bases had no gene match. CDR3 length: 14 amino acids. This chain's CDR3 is CASSHRGPYNEQFF. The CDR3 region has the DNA TGTGCCAGCAGTCACAGGGGCCCCTACAATGAGCAGTTCTTC.

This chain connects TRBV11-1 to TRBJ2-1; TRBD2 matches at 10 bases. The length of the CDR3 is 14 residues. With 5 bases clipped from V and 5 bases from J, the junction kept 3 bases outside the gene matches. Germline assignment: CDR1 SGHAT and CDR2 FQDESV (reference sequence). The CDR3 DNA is TGTGCCAGCAGCCGAGCGGGAGGGGACAATGAGCAGTTCTTC. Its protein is CASSRAGGDNEQFF.

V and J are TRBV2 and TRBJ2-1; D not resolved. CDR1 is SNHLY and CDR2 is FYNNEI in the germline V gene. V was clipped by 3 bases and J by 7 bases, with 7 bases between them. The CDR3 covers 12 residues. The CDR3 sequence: CASSDSSNEQFF. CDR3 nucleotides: TGTGCCAGCAGTGATTCGTCTAATGAGCAGTTCTTC.

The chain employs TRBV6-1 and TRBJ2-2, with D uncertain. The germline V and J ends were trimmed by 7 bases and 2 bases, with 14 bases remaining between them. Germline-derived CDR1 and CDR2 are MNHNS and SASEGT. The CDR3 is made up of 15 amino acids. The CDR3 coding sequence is TGTGCCAGCAAAAGAGTAGAGGCAAACACCGGGGAGCTGTTTTTT. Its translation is CASKRVEANTGELFF.

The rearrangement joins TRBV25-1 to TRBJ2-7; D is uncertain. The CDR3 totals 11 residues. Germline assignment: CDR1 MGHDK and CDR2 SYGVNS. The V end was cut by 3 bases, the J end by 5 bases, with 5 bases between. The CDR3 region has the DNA TGTGCCAGCAGTGAGTTCAACGAGCAGTACTTC. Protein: CASSEFNEQYF.

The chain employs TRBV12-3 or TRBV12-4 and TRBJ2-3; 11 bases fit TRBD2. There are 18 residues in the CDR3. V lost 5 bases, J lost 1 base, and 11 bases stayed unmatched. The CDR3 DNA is TGTGCCAGCAGTGTACTAGCGGGAGCATATAGAGGCACAGATACGCAGTATTTT. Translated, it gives CASSVLAGAYRGTDTQYF.

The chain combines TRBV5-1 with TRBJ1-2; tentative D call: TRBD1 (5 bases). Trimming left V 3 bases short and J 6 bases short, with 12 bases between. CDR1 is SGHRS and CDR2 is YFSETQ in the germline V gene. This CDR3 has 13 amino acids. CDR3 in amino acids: CASSSFSRDGYTF. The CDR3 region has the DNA TGCGCCAGCAGCTCTTTTTCCAGGGATGGCTACACCTTC.